What follows describes a single TCR beta chain. Its target is unknown. Per the germline V gene, CDR1 is MNHEY and CDR2 is SMNVEV (reference sequence). CDR3 length: 14 residues. V was pared by 4 bases and J by 1 base, with 8 bases between. The data were taken from a study of CD8 T cells in Susac syndrome. Overall study: Patients with Susac syndrome, at blood draw, were therapy-naive, on corticosteroids, or on intravenous immunoglobulin alone. Study-level results: Susac-specific public clones found in total CD8+ repertoires numbered 15 to 20, and those in CD8+ TEMRA repertoires numbered several.

cDNA came from roughly 0.53 to 1 ug RNA primed by random hexamers. The immunoSEQ assay covered 54 Vbeta and 13 Jbeta segments for CDR3. TCRdb reanalysed the immunoSEQ multiplex PCR reads using MiXCR and keeps one entry per CDR3 protein. There are some 110,000 distinct CDR3 sequences in the sample; approximately 94% occur only once, and about 0.41% lies in the top ten. Negative magnetic isolation gave CD8+ and CD4+ cells; FACS enriched CD8+ TEMRA. Specimen: CD8+ T cells from PBMCs. This sequence joins TRBV27 and TRBJ1-5; D unclear. The clonotype comes from a human donor with Susac syndrome. The DNA of the CDR3 is TGTGCCAGCAGTTCGGGGTTGAGCAATCAGCCCCAGCATTTT. Residues: CASSSGLSNQPQHF.